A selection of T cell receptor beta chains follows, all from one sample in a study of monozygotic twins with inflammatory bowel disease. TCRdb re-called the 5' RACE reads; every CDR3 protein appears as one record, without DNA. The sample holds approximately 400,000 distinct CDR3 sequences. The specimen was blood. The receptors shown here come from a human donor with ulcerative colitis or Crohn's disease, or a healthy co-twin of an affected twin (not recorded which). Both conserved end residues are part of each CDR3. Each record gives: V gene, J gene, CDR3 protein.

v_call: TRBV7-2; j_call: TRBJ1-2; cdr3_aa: CASSLGGHGYTF
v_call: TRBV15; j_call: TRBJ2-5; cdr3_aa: CATSRDTARGLAGWYQETQYF
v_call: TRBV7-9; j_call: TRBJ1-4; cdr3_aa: CASSLFQPTATNEKLFF
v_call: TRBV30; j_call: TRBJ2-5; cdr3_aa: CAWSFSWVQETQYF
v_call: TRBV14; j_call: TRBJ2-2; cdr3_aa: CASSQMGQGTGELFF
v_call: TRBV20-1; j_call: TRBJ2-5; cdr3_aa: CSARGTGEETQYF
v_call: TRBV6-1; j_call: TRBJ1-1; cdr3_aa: CASTPRTGHRWTTEAFF
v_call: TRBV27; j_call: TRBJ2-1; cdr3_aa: CASSPLAVSSYNEQFF
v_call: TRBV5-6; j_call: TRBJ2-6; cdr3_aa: CASSFSGRVGANVLTF
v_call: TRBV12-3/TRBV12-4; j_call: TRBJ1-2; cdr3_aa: CASSSQGIQGYTF
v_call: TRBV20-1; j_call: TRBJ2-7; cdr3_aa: CSARADRKDRKNEQYF
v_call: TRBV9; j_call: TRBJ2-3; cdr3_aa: CASSAGLAGGGDTQYF
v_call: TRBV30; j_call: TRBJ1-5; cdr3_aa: CAWRTGGNQPQHF
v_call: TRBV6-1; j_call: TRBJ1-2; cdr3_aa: CASRSDPEGYTF